The rows below give T cell receptor beta chains drawn from one sample of a study of cytomegalovirus exposure and HLA in healthy donors. Only in-frame clones appear in the TCRdb table, and some are missing; sequencing was by immunoSEQ multiplex PCR. The repertoire holds around 50,000 clones, with more than 85% as singletons. Sequencing was carried out using PBMCs. These receptors all come from a young woman in good health and CMV-seronegative. CDR3s leave out the opening cysteine and the closing phenylalanine or tryptophan. The order of the fields is J gene, V gene, CDR3 protein.

>TRBJ1-2|TRBV11-2
ASSLTGLGAYGYT
>TRBJ2-3|TRBV5-4
ASSLGGGSDTQY
>TRBJ1-2|TRBV5-4
ASSPGLDGYT
>TRBJ2-3|TRBV15
ASKTDRNTDTQY
>TRBJ1-1|TRBV7-3
ASSLDGTMNTEAF
>TRBJ2-5|TRBV11-2
ASSPSPPTGGYETQY
>TRBJ2-2|TRBV10-2
ASSGLAGTGELF
>TRBJ2-7|TRBV10-3
AISAGDRKYEQY
>TRBJ2-1|TRBV5-6
ASTGLESSYNEQF
>TRBJ2-1|TRBV9
ASSVVSQGTRNEQF
>TRBJ2-4|TRBV5-1
ASSLVSGNNKGIQY
>TRBJ1-5|TRBV19
ASSNRGAGSNQPQH
>TRBJ1-2|TRBV2
ASSTPGQRIYGYT
>TRBJ1-1|TRBV5-1
ASSSIQGIAEAF
>TRBJ2-1|TRBV7-2
ASSFWDSPSKF
>TRBJ2-1|TRBV7-9
ASSLAGGPDEQF
>TRBJ1-3|TRBV5-1
ASSLGQQNTIY
>TRBJ1-1|TRBV11-3
ASRPGQGEGSTEAF
>TRBJ1-2|TRBV28
ASSFGGQGGVENGYT
>TRBJ1-2|TRBV11-2
ASTQGQGLYGYT
>TRBJ2-4|TRBV6-6
ASSYSNPGRDIQY
>TRBJ1-2|TRBV9
ASSVSSGDGYT
>TRBJ2-5|TRBV10-2
ASRPYRDSPTQY
>TRBJ1-3|TRBV6-1
ASVRGPGNTIY
>TRBJ1-4|TRBV5-1
ASSQRTGGYLKLF
>TRBJ2-7|TRBV27
ASSEGWGQGSYEQY
>TRBJ1-5|TRBV19
ASRQGASNQPQH
>TRBJ1-4|TRBV6-1
ASTTGTGQEKLF
>TRBJ1-2|TRBV11-3
ASSFLTGARTNYGYT
>TRBJ1-1|TRBV7-8
ASSLQGNTEAF
>TRBJ2-1|TRBV7-2
ASKRKF
>TRBJ2-3|TRBV2
ASSDNPDRVSTDTQY
>TRBJ2-5|TRBV7-2
ASSSSVSLETQY
>TRBJ1-1|TRBV4-2
ASSQGDRAYTEAF
>TRBJ1-4|TRBV14
ASSRFSGEKLF
>TRBJ1-6|TRBV11-2
ASSSPAGSTSPLH
>TRBJ2-7|TRBV6-1
ASSQQRTKMQY
>TRBJ1-1|TRBV11-3
ASSFTGGTEAF
>TRBJ1-3|TRBV6-1
ASSVTLRDGGTWGIY
>TRBJ2-4|TRBV6-6
ASRPHPTGWENIQY
>TRBJ1-6|TRBV28
ASSLRGYNSPLH
>TRBJ1-5|TRBV9
ASSVAGYQPQH
>TRBJ2-3|TRBV6-4
ASSERTSGTDTQY
>TRBJ2-5|TRBV4-3
ASSQLRASGSGETQY
>TRBJ1-2|TRBV19
ASSQGQGWAYGYT
>TRBJ1-5|TRBV11-1
ASSLAPGQGIHQPQH
>TRBJ2-2|TRBV6-6
ASSYSDRGAGELF
>TRBJ1-1|TRBV6-4
ASSDSDRNTEAF
>TRBJ2-2|TRBV13
ASSLSGGGVRELF
>TRBJ2-2|TRBV18
ASSPGVHTGELF
>TRBJ1-3|TRBV21-1
ASSKGLGNTIY
>TRBJ2-7|TRBV7-2
ASSSLQRTYEQY
>TRBJ1-2|TRBV2
ASRTQVANYGYT
>TRBJ1-2|TRBV7-9
ASTPPGQGDYGYT
>TRBJ2-1|TRBV27
ASKLFGAQHNEQF
>TRBJ2-5|TRBV19
ASMVADGETQY
>TRBJ1-1|TRBV19
ASSTDRQLRTAF
>TRBJ1-4|TRBV15
ATSRGRGYEKLF
>TRBJ2-2|TRBV5-6
ASRAYYPFTGELF